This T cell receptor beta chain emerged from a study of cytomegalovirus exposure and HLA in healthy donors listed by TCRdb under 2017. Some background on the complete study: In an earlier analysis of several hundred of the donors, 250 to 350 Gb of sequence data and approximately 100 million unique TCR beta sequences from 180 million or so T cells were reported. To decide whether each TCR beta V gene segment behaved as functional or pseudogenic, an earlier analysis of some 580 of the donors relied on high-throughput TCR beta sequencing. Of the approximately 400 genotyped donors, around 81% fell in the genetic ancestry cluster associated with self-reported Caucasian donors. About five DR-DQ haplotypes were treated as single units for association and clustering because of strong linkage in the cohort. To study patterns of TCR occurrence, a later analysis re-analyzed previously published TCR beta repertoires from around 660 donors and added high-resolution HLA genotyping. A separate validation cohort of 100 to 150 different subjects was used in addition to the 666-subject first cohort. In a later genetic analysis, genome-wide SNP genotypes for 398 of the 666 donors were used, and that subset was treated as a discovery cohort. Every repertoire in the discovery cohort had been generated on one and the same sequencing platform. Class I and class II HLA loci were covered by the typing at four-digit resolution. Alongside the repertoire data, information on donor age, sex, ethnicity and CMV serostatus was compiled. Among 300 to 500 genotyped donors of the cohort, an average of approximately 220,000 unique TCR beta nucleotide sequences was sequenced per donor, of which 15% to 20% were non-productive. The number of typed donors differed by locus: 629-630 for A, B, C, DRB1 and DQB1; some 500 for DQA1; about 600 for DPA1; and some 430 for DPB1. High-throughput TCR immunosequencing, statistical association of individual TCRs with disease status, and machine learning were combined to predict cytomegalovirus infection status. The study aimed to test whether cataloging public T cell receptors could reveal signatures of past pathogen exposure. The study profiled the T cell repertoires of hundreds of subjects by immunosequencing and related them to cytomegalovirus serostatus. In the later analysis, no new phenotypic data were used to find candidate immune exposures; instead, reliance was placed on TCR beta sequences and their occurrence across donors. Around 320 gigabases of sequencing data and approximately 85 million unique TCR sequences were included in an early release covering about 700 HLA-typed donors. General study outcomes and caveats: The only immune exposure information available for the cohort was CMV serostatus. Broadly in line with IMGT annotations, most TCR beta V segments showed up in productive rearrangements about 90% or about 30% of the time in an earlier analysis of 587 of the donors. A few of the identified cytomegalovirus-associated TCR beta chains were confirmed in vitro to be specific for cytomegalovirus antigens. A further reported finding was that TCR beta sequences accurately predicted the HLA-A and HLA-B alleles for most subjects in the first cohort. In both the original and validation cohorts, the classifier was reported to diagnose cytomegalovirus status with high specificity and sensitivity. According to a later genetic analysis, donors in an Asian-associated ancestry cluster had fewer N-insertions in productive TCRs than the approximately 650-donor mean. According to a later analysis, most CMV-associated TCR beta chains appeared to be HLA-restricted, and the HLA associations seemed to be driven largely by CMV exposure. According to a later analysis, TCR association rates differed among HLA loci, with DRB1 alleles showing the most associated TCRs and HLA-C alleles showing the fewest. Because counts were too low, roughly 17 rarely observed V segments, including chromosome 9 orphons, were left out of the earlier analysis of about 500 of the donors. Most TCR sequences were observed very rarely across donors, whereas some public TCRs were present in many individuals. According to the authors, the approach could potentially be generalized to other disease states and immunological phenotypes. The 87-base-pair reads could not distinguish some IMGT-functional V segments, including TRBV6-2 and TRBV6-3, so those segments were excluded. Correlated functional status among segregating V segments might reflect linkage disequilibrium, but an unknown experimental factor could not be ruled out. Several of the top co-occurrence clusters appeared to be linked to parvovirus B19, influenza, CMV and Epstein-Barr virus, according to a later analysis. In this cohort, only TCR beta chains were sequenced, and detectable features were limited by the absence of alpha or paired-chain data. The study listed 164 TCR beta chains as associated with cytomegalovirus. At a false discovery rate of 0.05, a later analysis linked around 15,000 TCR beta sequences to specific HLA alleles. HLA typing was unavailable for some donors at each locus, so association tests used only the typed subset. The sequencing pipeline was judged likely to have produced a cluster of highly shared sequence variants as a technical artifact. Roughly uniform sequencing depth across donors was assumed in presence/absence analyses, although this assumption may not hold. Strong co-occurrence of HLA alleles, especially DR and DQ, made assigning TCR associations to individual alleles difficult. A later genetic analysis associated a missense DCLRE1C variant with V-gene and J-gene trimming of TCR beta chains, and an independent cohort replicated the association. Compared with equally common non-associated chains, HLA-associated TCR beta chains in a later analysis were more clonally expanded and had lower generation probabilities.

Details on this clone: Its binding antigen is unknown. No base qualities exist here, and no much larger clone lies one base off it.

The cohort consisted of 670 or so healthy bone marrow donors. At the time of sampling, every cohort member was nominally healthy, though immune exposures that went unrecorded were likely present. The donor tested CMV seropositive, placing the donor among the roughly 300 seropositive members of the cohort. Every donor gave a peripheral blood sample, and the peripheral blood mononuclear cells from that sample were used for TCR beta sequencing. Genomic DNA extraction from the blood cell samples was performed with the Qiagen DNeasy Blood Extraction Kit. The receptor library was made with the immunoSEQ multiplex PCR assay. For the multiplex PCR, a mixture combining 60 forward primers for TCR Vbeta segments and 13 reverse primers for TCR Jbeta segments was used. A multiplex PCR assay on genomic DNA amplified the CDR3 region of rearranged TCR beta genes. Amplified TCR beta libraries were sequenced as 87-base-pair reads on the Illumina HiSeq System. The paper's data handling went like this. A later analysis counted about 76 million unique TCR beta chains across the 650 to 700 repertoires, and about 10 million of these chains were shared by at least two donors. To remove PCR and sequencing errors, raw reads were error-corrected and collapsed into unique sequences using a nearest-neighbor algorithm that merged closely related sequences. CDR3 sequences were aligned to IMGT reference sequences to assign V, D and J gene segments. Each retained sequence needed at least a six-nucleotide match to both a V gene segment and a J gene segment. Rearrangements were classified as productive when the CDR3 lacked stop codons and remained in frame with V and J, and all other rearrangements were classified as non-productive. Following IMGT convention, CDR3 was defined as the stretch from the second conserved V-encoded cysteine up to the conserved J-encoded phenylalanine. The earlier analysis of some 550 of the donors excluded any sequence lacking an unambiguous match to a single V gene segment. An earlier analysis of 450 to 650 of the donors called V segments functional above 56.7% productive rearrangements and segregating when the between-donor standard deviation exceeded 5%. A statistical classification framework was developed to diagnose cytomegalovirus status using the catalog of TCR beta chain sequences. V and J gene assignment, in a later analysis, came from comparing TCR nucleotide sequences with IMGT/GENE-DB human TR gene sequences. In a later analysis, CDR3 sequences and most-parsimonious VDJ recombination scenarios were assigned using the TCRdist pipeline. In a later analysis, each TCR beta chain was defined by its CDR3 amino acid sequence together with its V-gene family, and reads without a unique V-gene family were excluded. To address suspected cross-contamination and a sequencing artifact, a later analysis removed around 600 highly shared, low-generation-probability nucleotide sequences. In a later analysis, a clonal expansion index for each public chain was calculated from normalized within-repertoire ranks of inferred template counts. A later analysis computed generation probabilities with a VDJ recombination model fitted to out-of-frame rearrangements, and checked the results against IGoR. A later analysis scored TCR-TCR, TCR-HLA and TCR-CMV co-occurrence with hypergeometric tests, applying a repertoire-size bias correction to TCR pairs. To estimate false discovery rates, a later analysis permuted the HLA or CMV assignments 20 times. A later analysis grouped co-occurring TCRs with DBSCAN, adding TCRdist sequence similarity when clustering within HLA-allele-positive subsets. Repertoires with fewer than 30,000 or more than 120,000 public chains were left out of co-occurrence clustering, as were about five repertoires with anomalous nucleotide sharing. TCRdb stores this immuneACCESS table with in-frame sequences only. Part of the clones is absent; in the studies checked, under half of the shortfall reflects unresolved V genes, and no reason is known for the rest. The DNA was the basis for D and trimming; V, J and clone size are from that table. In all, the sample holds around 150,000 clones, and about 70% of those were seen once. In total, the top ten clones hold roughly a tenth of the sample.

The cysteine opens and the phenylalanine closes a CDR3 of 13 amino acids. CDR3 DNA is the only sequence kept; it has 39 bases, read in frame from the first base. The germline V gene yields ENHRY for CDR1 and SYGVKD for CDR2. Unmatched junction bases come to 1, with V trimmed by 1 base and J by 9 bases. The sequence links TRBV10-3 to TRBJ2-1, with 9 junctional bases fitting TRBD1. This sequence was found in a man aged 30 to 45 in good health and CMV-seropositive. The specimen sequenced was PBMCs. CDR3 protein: CAISEWDRAEQFF. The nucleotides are TGTGCCATCAGTGAGTGGGACAGGGCTGAGCAGTTCTTC.